A single TCR beta chain is shown here with its context. Antigen specificity is unknown. Cells were stimulated with overlapping HIV-1 Gag 15-mer peptides. CD40L-negative CD69-negative CD45RO-high memory CD4+ T cells were sorted as populations depleted of antigen-responding cells. This specimen belongs to a study of persistence of HIV-infected CD4 T cells. Study in general: The sample holds CD4+ T cells responsive to CMV or HIV-1 Gag. Multiple blood draws of up to about 180 mL, except two donors with single leukapheresis.

V was cut by 1 base and J by 2 bases, with 11 bases left in between. The CDR3 covers 15 residues. Germline V lookup: CDR1 SGHNT, CDR2 YENEEA. The immunoSEQ assay was version 4, run in survey mode. Method: immunoSEQ multiplex PCR; TCRdb's copy keeps in-frame clones and lacks some. The sample has roughly 35,000 clones, 82% seen once. This chain joins TRBV11-3 and TRBJ2-5, with D tentatively TRBD2 (7 bases). The origin of this receptor is an adult with HIV. The donor label of this sample is uncertain. The material sequenced was cultured CD4+ T cells from PBMCs, taken from a patient who received antiretroviral therapy. DNA of the CDR3: TGTGCCAGCAGCTTAGCCGGGGGGCTACAAGAGACCCAGTACTTC. This gives the protein CASSLAGGLQETQYF. The full variable domain, its missing parts supplied by reference TRBV11-3 and TRBJ2-5, is EAGVVQSPRYKIIEKKQPVAFWCNPISGHNTLYWYLQNLGQGPELLIRYENEEAVDDSQLPKDRFSAERLKGVDSTLKIQPAELGDSAVYLCASSLAGGLQETQYFGPGTRLLVL.